This T cell receptor (beta chain) was found in a study of PD-L1 blockade in urothelial cancer. Whole-study results and caveats: At 3 weeks on treatment, tumor-associated clones expanded more with durable benefit.

Sequencing used immunoSEQ multiplex PCR; TCRdb keeps in-frame clones, though not all of them. The sample includes under 90,000 clones, more than 90% of them seen just once. A note on this clone: Its antigen remains unidentified.

This CDR3 has 13 residues. Looked up from germline, CDR1 is SGHAT and CDR2 is FQNNGV. The germline V and J ends were trimmed by 4 bases and 1 base, with 7 bases remaining between them. This clonotype was obtained from a man between 60 and 75 years old with urothelial cancer. The rearrangement joins TRBV11-2 to TRBJ1-1, with a weak D call TRBD1 (5 bases). Specimen: PBMCs, collected around atezolizumab (anti-PD-L1) treatment. The CDR3: CASSSGQNTEAFF. The DNA of the CDR3 is TGTGCCAGCAGCTCCGGACAGAACACTGAAGCTTTCTTT.